This record covers a single T cell receptor beta chain. Its antigen is unidentified. The data stem from a study of long-term antiretroviral therapy in people with HIV. Study-wide findings and caveats: Dominating the repertoire at all time points were the clones that expanded before ART. Transplant donor controls retained higher diversity, though diversity increased after ART.

At survey level, the immunoSEQ assay was run in its v3.0 version. Some clones are missing from TCRdb's copy, which holds only in-frame ones; the method was immunoSEQ multiplex PCR. In the table there are about 26,000 clones, approximately 90% of which are singletons. The United States was where all participants with HIV were treated. The V segment lost 8 bases and the J segment 4 bases; nucleotides outside the gene matches: 8. This CDR3 spans 13 amino acids. Germline-derived CDR1 and CDR2 are SGHTA and FQGNSA. The sequence derives from a middle-aged man with HIV. This chain uses TRBV7-2 with TRBJ2-7; 7 positions match TRBD1. The sequences come from unsorted PBMCs, collected 2.7 years after starting antiretroviral therapy. The CDR3 nucleotides are TGTGCCAGCGTCAACGGACAGGAGTACGAGCAGTACTTC. Residues: CASVNGQEYEQYF.